This T cell receptor (beta chain) was profiled in a study of persistence of HIV-infected CD4 T cells. This was the immunoSEQ version 4 assay in survey mode. Template was genomic DNA at roughly 9.6 ng/uL, with up to about 1 ug used per sample. Assay: immunoSEQ multiplex PCR; the TCRdb copy retains only in-frame clones and omits some. The sample carries roughly 43,000 clones, more than 85% recorded once. The count of this clone is one. Its antigen is unidentified. Nonspecific anti-CD3/anti-CD28 bead stimulation represents the broad CD4+ T cell repertoire. CD4+ T cells upregulating both CD40 ligand and CD69 were sorted as responding cells. Donors were HIV-1-infected adults who began suppressive ART during chronic infection. For at least 4 years, plasma HIV-1 RNA was undetectable (<50 copies/mL). Trimming shortened V by 8 bases and J by 3 bases, and 14 bases separated the two germline ends. Germline V gene lookup returns CDR1 SGHTA and CDR2 FQGNSA. The CDR3 has 15 amino acids.

The chain uses TRBV7-2 and TRBJ2-6; D call uncertain. Sequencing used CD4+ T cells sorted from PBMCs after 18-hour stimulation, obtained from a patient who received antiretroviral therapy. The receptor's source is an adult man with HIV who was CMV-seropositive. CDR3 DNA: TGTGCCAGCGCTAACTTTTTCGGTGGGGCCAACGTCCTGACTTTC. Translating gives CASANFFGGANVLTF.